This T cell receptor (beta chain) originates from a study of T cells after yellow fever vaccination (dated by TCRdb to the late 2010s). About the study as a whole: The SMART-Seq v4 Ultra Low Input RNA kit was used to prepare libraries from fractions with low cell numbers. Two healthy male donors made up the cohort, one aged 18 to 30 years and the other aged 30 to 39 years. Bulk PBMC replicates and cell subsets were isolated from blood drawn at multiple timepoints before and after both primary and secondary immunization. Bulk TCR alpha and beta repertoires were sequenced longitudinally to track T-cell clones before and after primary and booster YFV17D yellow fever vaccination. The research as a whole found: Only a couple of donors were included in the study, so the extent to which the findings can be generalized is limited. A small fraction of clonotypes appeared in both the CD4 and CD8 compartments, likely as a result of convergent recombination. The secondary T-cell response was weaker than the primary response but faster, peaking on day 5 instead of day 15. Most clones expanded after primary vaccination were re-detected after the booster (almost 98% of CD4 and 80% to 90% of CD8), suggesting broad memory maintenance. Because abundant contaminating clonotypes from the bulk population could be contained in FACS-sorted repertoires, computational filtering was required.

This specimen's treatment or condition label, interpreted: live attenuated yellow fever vaccine strain. PBMCs were isolated from peripheral blood using a standard Ficoll-Paque protocol. Dynabeads CD4 and CD8 positive selection kits were used to isolate the CD4 and CD8 T-cell fractions. TriZol was used to extract RNA from bulk PBMCs, CD4 and CD8 fractions, and dextramer-positive and dextramer-negative fractions. TCR cDNA was synthesized by 5'RACE template switching, through which a universal primer site and unique molecular identifiers were introduced. Priming of cDNA synthesis was performed from both the TCR alpha and TCR beta constant segments. Two PCR steps were used to amplify libraries, with sample barcodes and sequencing adapters being added in the second step. Sequencing of libraries was performed on Illumina HiSeq 2500 (2x100 bp) or NovaSeq (2x150 bp). The published analysis was carried out like this. MIGEC was used to demultiplex reads and collapse the reads into UMI consensus sequences, and MiXCR was used for V(D)J alignment. Vaccine-responding clonotypes were identified with edgeR using replicate PBMC samples, with FDR below 0.01 and a log2 fold change above 5 up to day 15 being required. CD4 or CD8 identity was assigned to each bulk clonotype according to whether the clonotype was present at higher abundance in the sequenced CD4 repertoire or the sequenced CD8 repertoire. Using fastp at Q25 and MiXCR, TCRdb reprocessed the public reads and kept productive beta chains. Duplicate CDR3 protein sequences are folded into a single record with the most common DNA and genes. The V and J calls were determined by TCRdb, not by the authors. For this sample there are some 110,000 distinct CDR3 sequences; under 8.5% appear just once. In total, the top ten clones hold around 2.5% of the sample.

There are many counts of this clonotype. Its cognate antigen has yet to be identified. Base qualities are not recorded, but no much larger clone differs from it by a single base. The CDR3 numbers 17 residues from cysteine through phenylalanine. Only the CDR3 DNA is retained, 51 bases long and in frame from the first base. After removal of 4 bases from V and 3 bases from J, the junction retains 10 bases not matched to a gene. The sequence links TRBV12-3 or TRBV12-4 to TRBJ2-3; 10 bases in between match TRBD2. The sequencing used CD4+ T cells sorted from PBMCs, collected approximately 11 days after the first yellow fever vaccination. The TCR comes from a man younger than 30 who received the YFV17D yellow fever vaccine. The DNA sequence is given as TGTGCCAGCAGTTCCACCGATCTAGCGGGGGTAACAGATACGCAGTATTTT. It translates as CASSSTDLAGVTDTQYF.